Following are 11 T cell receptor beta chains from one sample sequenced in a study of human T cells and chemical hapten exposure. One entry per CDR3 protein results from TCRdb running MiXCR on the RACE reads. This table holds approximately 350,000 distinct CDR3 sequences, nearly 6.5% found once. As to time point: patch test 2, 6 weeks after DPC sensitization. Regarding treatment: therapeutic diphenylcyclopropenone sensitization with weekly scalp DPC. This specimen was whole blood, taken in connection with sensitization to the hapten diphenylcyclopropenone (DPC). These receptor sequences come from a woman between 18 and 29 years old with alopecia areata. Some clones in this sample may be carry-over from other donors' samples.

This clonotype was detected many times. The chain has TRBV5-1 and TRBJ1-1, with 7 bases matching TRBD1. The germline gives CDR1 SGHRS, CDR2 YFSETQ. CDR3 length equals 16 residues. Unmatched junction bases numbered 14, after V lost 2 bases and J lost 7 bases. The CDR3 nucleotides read TGCGCCAGCAGCTTCGGACAGGCAGCCCTCCGAGATGAAGCTTTCTTT. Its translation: CASSFGQAALRDEAFF.

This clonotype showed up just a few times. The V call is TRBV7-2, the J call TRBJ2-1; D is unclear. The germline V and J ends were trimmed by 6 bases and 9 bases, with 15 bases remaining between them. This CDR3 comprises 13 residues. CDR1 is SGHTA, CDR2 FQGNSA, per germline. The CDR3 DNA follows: TGTGCCAGCAGTACATATCTCTCTAGTGAGCAGTTCTTC. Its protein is CASSTYLSSEQFF.

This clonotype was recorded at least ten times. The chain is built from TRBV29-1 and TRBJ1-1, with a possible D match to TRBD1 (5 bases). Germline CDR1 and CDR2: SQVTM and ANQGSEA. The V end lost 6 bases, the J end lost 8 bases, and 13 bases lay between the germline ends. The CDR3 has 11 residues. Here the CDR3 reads CSVGVRPEAFF. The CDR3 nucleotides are TGCAGCGTGGGGGTAAGGCCCGAAGCTTTCTTT.

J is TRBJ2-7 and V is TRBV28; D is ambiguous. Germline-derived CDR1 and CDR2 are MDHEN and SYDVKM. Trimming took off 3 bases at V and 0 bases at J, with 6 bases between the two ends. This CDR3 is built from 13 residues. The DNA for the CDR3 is TGTGCCAGCAGTTTGTATGACTCCTACGAGCAGTACTTC. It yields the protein CASSLYDSYEQYF.

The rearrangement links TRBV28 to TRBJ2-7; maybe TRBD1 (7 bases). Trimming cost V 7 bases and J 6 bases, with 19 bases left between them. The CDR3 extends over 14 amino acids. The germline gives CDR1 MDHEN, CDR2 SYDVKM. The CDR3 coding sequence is TGTGCCAGCATAAGTAGGAGGGGGCAGCGCGAGCAGTACTTC. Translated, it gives CASISRRGQREQYF.

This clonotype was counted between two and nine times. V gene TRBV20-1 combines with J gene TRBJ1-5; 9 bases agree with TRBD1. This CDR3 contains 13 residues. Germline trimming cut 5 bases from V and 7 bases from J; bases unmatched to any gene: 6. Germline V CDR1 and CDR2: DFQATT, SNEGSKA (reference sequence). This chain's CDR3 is CSAGTGREQPQHF. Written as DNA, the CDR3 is TGCAGTGCTGGGACAGGGAGGGAGCAGCCCCAGCATTTT.

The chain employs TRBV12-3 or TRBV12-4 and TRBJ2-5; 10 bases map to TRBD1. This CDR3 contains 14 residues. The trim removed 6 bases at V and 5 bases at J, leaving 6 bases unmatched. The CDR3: CASRRTGGVETQYF. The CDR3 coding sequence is TGTGCCAGCAGACGGACAGGGGGAGTGGAGACCCAGTACTTC.

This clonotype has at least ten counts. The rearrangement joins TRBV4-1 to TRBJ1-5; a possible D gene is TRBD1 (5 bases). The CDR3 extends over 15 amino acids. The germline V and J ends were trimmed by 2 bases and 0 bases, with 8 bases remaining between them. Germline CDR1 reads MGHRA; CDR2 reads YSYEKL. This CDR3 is CASSQIQGSNQPQHF. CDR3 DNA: TGCGCCAGCAGCCAAATCCAGGGTAGCAATCAGCCCCAGCATTTT.

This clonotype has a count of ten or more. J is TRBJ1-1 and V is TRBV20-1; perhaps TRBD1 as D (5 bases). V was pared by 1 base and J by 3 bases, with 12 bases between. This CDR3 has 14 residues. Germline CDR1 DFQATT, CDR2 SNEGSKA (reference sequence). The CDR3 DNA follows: TGCAGTGCTAGAGGTAGGGACGGGTACACTGAAGCTTTCTTT. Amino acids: CSARGRDGYTEAFF.

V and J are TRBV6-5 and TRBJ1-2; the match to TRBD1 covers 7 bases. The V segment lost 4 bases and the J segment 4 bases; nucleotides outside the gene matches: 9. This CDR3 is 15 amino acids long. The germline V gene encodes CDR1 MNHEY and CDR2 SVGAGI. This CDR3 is CASSLGTEETYGYTF. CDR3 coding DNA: TGTGCCAGCAGTTTAGGGACAGAAGAAACCTATGGCTACACCTTC.

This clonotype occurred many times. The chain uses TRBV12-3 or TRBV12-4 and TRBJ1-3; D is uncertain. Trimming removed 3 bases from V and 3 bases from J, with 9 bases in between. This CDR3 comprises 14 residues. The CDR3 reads CASSLSGLGNTIYF. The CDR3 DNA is TGTGCCAGCAGTTTGTCCGGACTTGGAAACACCATATATTTT.